Listed below are T cell receptor beta chains from one sample, sequenced in a study of cytomegalovirus exposure and HLA in healthy donors. Sequencing was performed with immunoSEQ multiplex PCR; in TCRdb, only in-frame clones are kept and a portion is missing. The sample consists of around 94,000 clones, 50% to 70% of them appearing once. The material sequenced was PBMCs. The origin of the receptors is a human donor in good health. Both conserved end residues are trimmed from each CDR3.

>TRBJ1-2|TRBV4-1
ASSDGQGGYGYT
>TRBJ1-1|TRBV7-6
ASSLGDSPEAF
>TRBJ1-4|TRBV18
ASSPYQGANEKLF
>TRBJ2-3|TRBV6-5
ASSPGLAGADTQY
>TRBJ1-1|TRBV19
ASSIISGPEAF
>TRBJ2-7|TRBV6-5
ASSYSGAGDEQY
>TRBJ2-1|TRBV2
ASSKGSSGRRGNEQF
>TRBJ1-5|TRBV19
ASNKDYGRNQPQH
>TRBJ2-5|TRBV28
ASSLSTSGRSVGETQY
>TRBJ2-2|TRBV25-1
ASPPGLRTGELF
>TRBJ1-2|TRBV7-9
ASSFGALVNYGYT
>TRBJ2-3|TRBV12-5
ASGLGQGSTDTQY
>TRBJ2-2|TRBV2
ASKSTGDTGELF
>TRBJ2-1|TRBV7-3
ASSFISGTMNEQF
>TRBJ2-2|TRBV6-5
ASSYGQGVNTGELF
>TRBJ1-3|TRBV30
AWSPDYRATGNTIY
>TRBJ2-7|TRBV5-1
ASSRRTGGSYEQY
>TRBJ2-7|TRBV30
AWRTGPYEQY
>TRBJ1-1|TRBV27
ASSSRTEAF
>TRBJ2-6|TRBV4-1
ASSQTGHPGANVLT
>TRBJ2-7|TRBV7-9
ASLGGSSYEQY
>TRBJ2-1|TRBV7-9
ASSLARQGNEQF
>TRBJ1-2|TRBV27
ASSPAGSNYGYT
>TRBJ2-7|TRBV6-1
ASSRVGSYEQY
>TRBJ2-5|TRBV20-1
SATLGGTQY
>TRBJ2-7|TRBV29-1
SVRQGNYEQY
>TRBJ2-5|TRBV5-1
ASSWGLAEQETQY
>TRBJ2-1|TRBV29-1
SVENRGVRYEQF
>TRBJ1-1|TRBV7-9
ASSSTRGTEAF
>TRBJ2-5|TRBV7-9
ASSLARGTRIQETQY
>TRBJ2-7|TRBV9
ASSVGTSGYEQY
>TRBJ2-7|TRBV27
ASSPNLDWSPPYEQY
>TRBJ2-3|TRBV29-1
SVEGASGDPTDTQY
>TRBJ1-5|TRBV29-1
SVGQSNQPQH
>TRBJ2-3|TRBV28
ASSLLGGRGTGEADTQY
>TRBJ1-3|TRBV7-7
ASSTGQGNTIY
>TRBJ2-7|TRBV7-2
ASSKTGTITYEQY
>TRBJ1-1|TRBV19
ASSIRQGMNTEAF
>TRBJ2-2|TRBV6-5
ASGKDRDTGELF
>TRBJ2-1|TRBV19
ASSTSGTYNEQF
>TRBJ2-7|TRBV28
ASSFRGAYEQY
>TRBJ2-7|TRBV2
ASSRLAGGYSYYEQY
>TRBJ1-3|TRBV5-5
ASSFSGGPGNTIY
>TRBJ1-1|TRBV2
ASSPLGTEAF
>TRBJ2-7|TRBV29-1
SVADTDSYEQY
>TRBJ2-7|TRBV7-9
ASSSPQGTGSYEQY
>TRBJ2-7|TRBV6-5
ASSYESPSSYEQY
>TRBJ2-2|TRBV2
ASSDWGGRTGELF
>TRBJ1-6|TRBV10-1
ASSEWRNSPLH
>TRBJ2-1|TRBV5-5
ASSRQDLKGNEQF
>TRBJ2-6|TRBV19
ATHRVGGASGANVLT
>TRBJ2-7|TRBV30
AWSVGDREC
>TRBJ2-3|TRBV4-2
ASSQGLADTDTQY
>TRBJ2-3|TRBV6-1
ASSEVYRGNTDTQY
>TRBJ2-3|TRBV2
ATELLAGADTQY